Below, 20 T cell receptor beta chains from the same sample are listed, as sequenced in a study of T cell responses to AZD1222 COVID-19 vaccine. TCRdb's copy holds only in-frame clones and misses some; the assay was immunoSEQ multiplex PCR. The data show 130,000 or so clones, 80% to 90% seen once. The material sequenced was peripheral blood, taken on day 0 of MenACWY control vaccination. These receptors all stem from an adult in good health.

A word on this clone: The identical CDR3 is also encoded by other nucleotide sequences in the sample. The genes are TRBV27 and TRBJ1-5; D gene ambiguous. The V gene lost 0 bases and the J gene lost 3 bases, with 3 bases spanning the gap. The CDR3 spans 13 residues. Germline V gene lookup returns CDR1 MNHEY and CDR2 SMNVEV (reference sequence). This CDR3 reads CASSLSSNQPQHF. DNA for the CDR3: TGTGCCAGCAGTTTATCCTCCAATCAGCCCCAGCATTTT.

The chain recombines TRBV6-5 with TRBJ1-6; D remains unclear. The CDR3 spans 15 residues. V dropped 8 bases and J dropped 6 bases, with 17 bases sitting between them. Germline V gene lookup returns CDR1 MNHEY and CDR2 SVGAGI. The CDR3 DNA follows: TGTGCCAGCCGCCCCTTTCAGAGTTTTAATTCACCCCTCCACTTT. This codes for CASRPFQSFNSPLHF.

The J gene is TRBJ1-1, the V gene TRBV9; D unresolved. This CDR3 has 17 residues. CDR1 and CDR2 from the germline V gene are SGDLS and YYNGEE. V lost 0 bases, J lost 4 bases, and 19 bases lay in between. CDR3 sequence (DNA): TGTGCCAGCAGCGTAGGATTAGGGAACGTGGGAAGCACTGAAGCTTTCTTT. Amino acids: CASSVGLGNVGSTEAFF.

In this sample, this clone turned up a few times. V and J are TRBV30 and TRBJ1-2; D unclear. CDR1 and CDR2 (germline): GTSNPN, SVGIG (reference sequence). Trimming pared 0 bases from V and 8 bases from J, leaving 13 bases between. The CDR3 contains 13 residues. CDR3 in DNA: TGTGCCTGGAGTGTAGACGCCTTCGGGGGCTACACCTTC. This encodes CAWSVDAFGGYTF.

The CDR3 sequence is CASSMPGTGLYNEQFF. The CDR3 DNA reads TGTGCCAGCAGCATGCCCGGGACAGGGTTATACAATGAGCAGTTCTTC. The J gene is TRBJ2-1, the V gene TRBV9; TRBD1 matches 9 bases. CDR1 and CDR2 from the germline V gene are SGDLS and YYNGEE. Losses at the gene ends were 4 bases for V and 4 bases for J; bases not matched to a gene: 9. There are 16 residues in the CDR3.

This chain links TRBV7-8 with TRBJ2-7; perhaps D is TRBD1 or TRBD2 (6 bases each). The V gene lost 5 bases and the J gene lost 6 bases, with 17 bases spanning the gap. This CDR3 contains 14 residues. Germline CDR1 is SGHVS and CDR2 is FQNEAQ. This chain's CDR3 is CASSTRGQGGEQYF. The CDR3 DNA reads TGTGCCAGCAGCACCCGGGGGCAGGGAGGCGAGCAGTACTTC.

The rearrangement links TRBV19 to TRBJ2-1, with 7 bases identical to TRBD1. Losses at the gene ends were 5 bases for V and 3 bases for J; bases not matched to a gene: 10. Germline CDR1 and CDR2: LNHDA and SQIVND (reference sequence). The CDR3 sequence is 16 residues long. The CDR3 here is CASSETGTAIYNEQFF. The CDR3 DNA sequence: TGTGCCAGTAGTGAAACCGGGACAGCGATCTACAATGAGCAGTTCTTC.

The chain couples TRBV7-8 to TRBJ1-3; a possible D gene is TRBD1 (5 bases). Germline V gene lookup returns CDR1 SGHVS and CDR2 FQNEAQ. The CDR3 runs 15 residues. V dropped 3 bases and J dropped 0 bases, with 9 bases sitting between them. The CDR3 DNA sequence: TGTGCCAGCAGCTTGACAGCTATCTCTGGAAACACCATATATTTT. Translation: CASSLTAISGNTIYF.

The rearrangement uses TRBV9 and TRBJ2-7; D not resolved. The V and J ends lost 0 bases and 0 bases respectively, with 7 bases between them. Germline lookup yields CDR1 SGDLS and CDR2 YYNGEE. CDR3 size: 14 residues. Written as DNA, the CDR3 is TGTGCCAGCAGCGTAGAATGGAACTCCTACGAGCAGTACTTC. Translating it yields CASSVEWNSYEQYF.

V and J are TRBV7-3 and TRBJ2-1; perhaps TRBD1 as D (5 bases). CDR3 length: 14 amino acids. Germline V lookup: CDR1 SGHTA, CDR2 FQGTGA. V lost 5 bases and J 5 bases, leaving 13 bases between the germline ends. CDR3: CASSHLGQNNEQFF. The DNA of the CDR3 is TGTGCCAGCAGCCATCTCGGACAAAACAATGAGCAGTTCTTC.

The rearrangement links TRBV11-3 to TRBJ2-5; D perhaps matches TRBD2 (6 bases). Germline V lookup: CDR1 SGHNT, CDR2 YENEEA. The CDR3 is 15 amino acids. V was clipped by 5 bases and J by 4 bases, with 17 bases between them. The CDR3 sequence: CASSPGGLGGETQYF. For the CDR3, the DNA is TGTGCCAGCAGCCCCGGCGGGTTGGGGGGAGAGACCCAGTACTTC.

The chain employs TRBV12-2 and TRBJ2-7; TRBD2, the table's D call, lacks a check against the DNA. TRBV12-2 is tagged as a pseudogene. CDR3 length: 17 residues. The CDR3 DNA follows: TGTGCAAGTCGCCCCGAGGTAGGACTAGCGGGAGAGTACGAGCAGTACTTC. This translates into CASRPEVGLAGEYEQYF.

This clone has only one observation. The CDR3 protein is CASTLAGVGTDTQYF. CDR3 in DNA: TGTGCCAGCACCCTAGCGGGAGTTGGAACAGATACGCAGTATTTT. This chain uses TRBV11-3 with TRBJ2-3; 10 positions agree with TRBD2. Trimming removed 7 bases from V and 3 bases from J; junction bases left unmatched: 7. From germline, CDR1 is SGHNT and CDR2 YENEEA. This CDR3 has 15 residues. The full variable domain, in which reference TRBV11-3 and TRBJ2-3 provide the parts outside the CDR3, is EAGVVQSPRYKIIEKKQPVAFWCNPISGHNTLYWYLQNLGQGPELLIRYENEEAVDDSQLPKDRFSAERLKGVDSTLKIQPAELGDSAVYLCASTLAGVGTDTQYFGPGTRLTVL.

This clone was counted ten times or more. The chain joins TRBV4-2 to TRBJ2-1; 10 nucleotides line up with TRBD2. The trim removed 0 bases at V and 3 bases at J, leaving 2 bases unmatched. CDR1 and CDR2 (germline): LGHNA, YNFKEQ. CDR3 length equals 16 residues. For the CDR3, the DNA is TGTGCCAGCAGCCAAGACCCTAGCGGGGGCTACAATGAGCAGTTCTTC. Residues: CASSQDPSGGYNEQFF.

This chain joins TRBV4-1 and TRBJ2-1; TRBD2 matches at 7 bases. The CDR3 runs to 17 residues. Germline V gene data show CDR1 as MGHRA and CDR2 as YSYEKL. V shed 0 bases and J 3 bases; nucleotides not matched to a gene: 8. In DNA form, the CDR3 reads TGCGCCAGCAGCCAAGATGTGAGCGGCGGGGGCTACAATGAGCAGTTCTTC. Translating it yields CASSQDVSGGGYNEQFF.

This clone appeared once. The chain is built from TRBV28 and TRBJ1-3; D is ambiguous. The CDR3 has 15 residues. From germline, CDR1 is MDHEN and CDR2 SYDVKM. Trimming took 4 bases from V and 0 from J, leaving 10 bases between them. The CDR3 spells CASSSTVGSGNTIYF. As DNA, the CDR3 is TGTGCCAGCAGTTCAACAGTCGGCTCTGGAAACACCATATATTTT. Drawing the rest from reference TRBV28 and TRBJ1-3, the complete variable domain is DVKVTQSSRYLVKRTGEKVFLECVQDMDHENMFWYRQDPGLGLRLIYFSYDVKMKEKGDIPEGYSVSREKKERFSLILESASTNQTSMYLCASSSTVGSGNTIYFGEGSWLTVV.

The chain carries TRBV7-2 and TRBJ1-6; D is undetermined. Trimming left V 1 base short and J 4 bases short, with 5 bases between. The CDR3 length is 14 residues. Per the germline V gene, CDR1 is SGHTA and CDR2 is FQGNSA. The CDR3 loop is CASSLEQYNSPLHF. In DNA form, the CDR3 reads TGTGCCAGCAGCTTAGAACAGTATAATTCACCCCTCCACTTT.

The chain links TRBV29-1 to TRBJ1-1; D gene uncertain. Trimming took off 4 bases at V and 4 bases at J, with 13 bases between the two ends. CDR1 and CDR2 (germline): SQVTM, ANQGSEA. The CDR3 is 13 residues long. CDR3 amino acids: CSVGRVLSTEAFF. CDR3 coding DNA: TGCAGCGTTGGGCGGGTGCTGAGCACTGAAGCTTTCTTT.

The CDR3: CASSLVSGYEQYF. CDR3 nucleotides: TGCGCCAGCAGCTTGGTTTCGGGCTACGAGCAGTACTTC. The rearrangement links TRBV5-1 to TRBJ2-7; no definite D call. V lost 0 bases, J lost 3 bases, and 7 bases lay in between. The V gene's germline CDR1 is SGHRS and CDR2 YFSETQ. This CDR3 is 13 amino acids long.

The rearrangement uses TRBV4-1 and TRBJ1-1; no clear D gene. This CDR3 contains 16 residues. Trimming shortened V by 1 base and J by 6 bases, and 18 bases separated the two germline ends. Germline CDR1 is MGHRA and CDR2 is YSYEKL. The CDR3 DNA reads TGCGCCAGCAGCCAAGTCGGAACAGTCTTCACCCCTGAAGCTTTCTTT. It yields the protein CASSQVGTVFTPEAFF.